The text below deals with one T cell receptor (beta chain). What it binds is not known. This specimen comes from a study of T cell repertoires in cytomegalovirus infection. TCRdb itself ran the reads through MiXCR, one entry per CDR3 protein. The sample lists 550,000 to 850,000 distinct CDR3 sequences; roughly 30% were seen once. Germline CDR1 and CDR2: SGHVS and FNYEAQ. This CDR3 is built from 13 residues. The V end lost 2 bases, the J end lost 8 bases, and 10 bases lay between the germline ends. The V gene is TRBV7-6, the J gene TRBJ2-4, with a weak D call TRBD1 (6 bases). This clonotype was sampled from a human donor in good health (CMV status not recorded). Some clones in this sample may be carry-over from other donors' samples. The sample in question was cultured PBMCs, obtained from culture after CMV antigen stimulation. DNA for the CDR3: TGTGCCAGCAGCTTACAGGGGCAGGACATTCAGTACTTC. This gives the protein CASSLQGQDIQYF.